The subject of this entry is one T cell receptor (beta chain). The data stem from a study of cytomegalovirus exposure and HLA in healthy donors. Data came from immunoSEQ multiplex PCR; TCRdb stores just in-frame clones and leaves some out. The sample includes some 120,000 clones, around 96% of them seen just once. V shed 0 bases, J shed 1 base, and the junction held 6 bases outside the gene matches. This CDR3 spans 16 amino acids. Germline CDR1 LGHNA, CDR2 YSLEER. Material for sequencing was PBMCs. The source of this sequence is a young man in good health and CMV-seronegative. J is TRBJ2-7 and V is TRBV4-3, with 7 bases identical to TRBD2. The CDR3 region is CASSQDERGRSYEQYF. The CDR3 nucleotides are TGCGCCAGCAGCCAAGATGAGCGGGGCCGATCCTACGAGCAGTACTTC.